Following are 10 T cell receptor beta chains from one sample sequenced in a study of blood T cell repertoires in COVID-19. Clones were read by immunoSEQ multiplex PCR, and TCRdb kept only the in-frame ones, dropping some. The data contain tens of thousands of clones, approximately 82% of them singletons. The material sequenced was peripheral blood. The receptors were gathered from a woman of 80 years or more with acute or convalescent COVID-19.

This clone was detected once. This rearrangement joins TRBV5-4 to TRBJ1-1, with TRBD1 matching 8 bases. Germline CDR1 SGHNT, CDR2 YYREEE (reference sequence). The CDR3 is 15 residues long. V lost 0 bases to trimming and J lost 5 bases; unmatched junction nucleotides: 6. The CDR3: CASSLETGEGTEAFF. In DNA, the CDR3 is TGTGCCAGCAGCTTGGAGACAGGGGAGGGGACTGAAGCTTTCTTT.

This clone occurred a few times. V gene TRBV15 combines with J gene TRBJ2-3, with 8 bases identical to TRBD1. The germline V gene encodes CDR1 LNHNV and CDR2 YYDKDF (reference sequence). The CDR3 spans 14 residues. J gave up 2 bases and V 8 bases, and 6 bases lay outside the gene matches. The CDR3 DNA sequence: TGTGCCACCGCAACAGGGGGGATCACAGATACGCAGTATTTT. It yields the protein CATATGGITDTQYF. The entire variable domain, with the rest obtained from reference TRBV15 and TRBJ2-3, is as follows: DAMVIQNPRYQVTQFGKPVTLSCSQTLNHNVMYWYQQKSSQAPKLLFHYYDKDFNNEADTPDNFQSRRPNTSFCFLDIRSPGLGDTAMYLCATATGGITDTQYFGPGTRLTVL.

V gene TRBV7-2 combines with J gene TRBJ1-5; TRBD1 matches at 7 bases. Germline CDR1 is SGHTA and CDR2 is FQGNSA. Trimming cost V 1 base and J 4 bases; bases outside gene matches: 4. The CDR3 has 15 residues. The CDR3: CASSLDRGENQPQHF. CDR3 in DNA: TGTGCCAGCAGCTTAGACAGGGGAGAGAATCAGCCCCAGCATTTT.

The CDR3 here is CASRGASGGYQKVETQYF. DNA of the CDR3: TGCGCCAGCAGGGGCGCTAGCGGGGGTTACCAAAAGGTGGAGACCCAGTACTTC. This chain uses TRBV5-1 with TRBJ2-5; 10 bases match TRBD2. Germline CDR1 SGHRS, CDR2 YFSETQ. This CDR3 is 18 amino acids long. The V segment lost 5 bases and the J segment 5 bases; nucleotides outside the gene matches: 18.

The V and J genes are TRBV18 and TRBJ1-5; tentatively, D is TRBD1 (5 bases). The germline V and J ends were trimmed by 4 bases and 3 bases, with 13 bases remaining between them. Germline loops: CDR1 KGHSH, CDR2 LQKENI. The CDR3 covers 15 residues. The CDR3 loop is CASSLNQGSNQPQHF. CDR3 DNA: TGTGCCAGCTCACTCAACCAGGGATCCAATCAGCCCCAGCATTTT.

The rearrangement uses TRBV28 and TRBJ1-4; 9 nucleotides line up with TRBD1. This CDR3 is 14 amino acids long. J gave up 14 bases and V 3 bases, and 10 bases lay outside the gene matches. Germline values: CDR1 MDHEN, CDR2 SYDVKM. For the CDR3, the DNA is TGTGCCAGCAGTTTGCCCCAGGGGACAGGGTTTCTGTTTTTT. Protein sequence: CASSLPQGTGFLFF. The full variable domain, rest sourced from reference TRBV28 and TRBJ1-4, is DVKVTQSSRYLVKRTGEKVFLECVQDMDHENMFWYRQDPGLGLRLIYFSYDVKMKEKGDIPEGYSVSREKKERFSLILESASTNQTSMYLCASSLPQGTGFLFFGSGTQLSVL.

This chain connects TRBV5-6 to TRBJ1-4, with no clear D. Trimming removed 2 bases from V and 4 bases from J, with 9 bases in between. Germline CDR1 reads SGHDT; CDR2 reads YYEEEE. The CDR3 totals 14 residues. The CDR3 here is CASSLGGINEKLFF. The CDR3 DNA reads TGTGCCAGCAGCTTAGGCGGAATTAATGAAAAACTGTTTTTT.

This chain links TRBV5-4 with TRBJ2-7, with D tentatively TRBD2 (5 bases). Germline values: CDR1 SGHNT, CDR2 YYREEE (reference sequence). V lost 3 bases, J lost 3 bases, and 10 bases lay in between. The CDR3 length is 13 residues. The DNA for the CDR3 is TGTGCCAGCAGCTCTTTAGGGAGCTACGAGCAGTACTTC. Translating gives CASSSLGSYEQYF. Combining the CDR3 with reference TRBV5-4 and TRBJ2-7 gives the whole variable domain ETGVTQSPTHLIKTRGQQVTLRCSSQSGHNTVSWYQQALGQGPQFIFQYYREEENGRGNFPPRFSGLQFPNYSSELNVNALELDDSALYLCASSSLGSYEQYFGPGTRLTVT.

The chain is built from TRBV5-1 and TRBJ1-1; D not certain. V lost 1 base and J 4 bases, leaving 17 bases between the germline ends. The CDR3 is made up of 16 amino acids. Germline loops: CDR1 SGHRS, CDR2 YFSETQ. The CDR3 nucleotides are TGCGCCAGCAGCTTGAGTGGCAGCCAGAGGGTCACTGAAGCTTTCTTT. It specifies CASSLSGSQRVTEAFF.

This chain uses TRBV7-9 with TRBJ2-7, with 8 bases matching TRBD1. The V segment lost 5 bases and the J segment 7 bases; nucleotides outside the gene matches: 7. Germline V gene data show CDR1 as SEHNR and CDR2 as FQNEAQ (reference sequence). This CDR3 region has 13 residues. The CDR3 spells CASSQDRVGEQYF. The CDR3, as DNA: TGTGCCAGCAGCCAGGACAGGGTAGGGGAGCAGTACTTC. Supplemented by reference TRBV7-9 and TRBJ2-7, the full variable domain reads DTGVSQNPRHKITKRGQNVTFRCDPISEHNRLYWYRQTLGQGPEFLTYFQNEAQLEKSRLLSDRFSAERPKGSFSTLEIQRTEQGDSAMYLCASSQDRVGEQYFGPGTRLTVT.